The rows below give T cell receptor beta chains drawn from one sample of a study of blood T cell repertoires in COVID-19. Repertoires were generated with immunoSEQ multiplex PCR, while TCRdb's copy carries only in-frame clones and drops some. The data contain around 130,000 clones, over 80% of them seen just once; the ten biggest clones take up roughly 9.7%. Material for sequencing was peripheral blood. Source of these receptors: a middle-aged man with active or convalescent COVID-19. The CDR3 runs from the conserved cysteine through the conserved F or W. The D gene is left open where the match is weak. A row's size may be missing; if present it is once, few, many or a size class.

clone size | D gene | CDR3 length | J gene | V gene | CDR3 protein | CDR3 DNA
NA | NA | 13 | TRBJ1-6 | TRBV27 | CASSGQNNSPLHF | TGTGCCAGCAGCGGACAGAATAATTCACCCCTCCACTTT
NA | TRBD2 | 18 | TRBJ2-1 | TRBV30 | CAWSVGTSGGGGFNEQFF | TGTGCCTGGAGTGTCGGGACTAGCGGGGGAGGGGGGTTCAATGAGCAGTTCTTC
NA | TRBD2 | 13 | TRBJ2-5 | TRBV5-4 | CASSLSGGETQYF | TGTGCCAGCAGCTTGAGCGGGGGGGAGACCCAGTACTTC
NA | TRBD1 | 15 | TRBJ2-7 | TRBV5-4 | CASSLVGDRGGEQYF | TGTGCCAGCAGCTTGGTAGGGGACAGGGGTGGCGAGCAGTACTTC
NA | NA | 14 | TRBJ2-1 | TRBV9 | CASSSRSSYNEQFF | TGTGCCAGCAGCTCCAGAAGCTCCTACAATGAGCAGTTCTTC
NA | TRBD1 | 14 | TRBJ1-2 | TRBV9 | CASSETGDSYGYTF | TGTGCCAGCAGCGAGACAGGGGACAGTTATGGCTACACCTTC
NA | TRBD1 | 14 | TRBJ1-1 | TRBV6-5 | CASSYEGARTEAFF | TGTGCCAGCAGTTACGAGGGGGCGCGCACTGAAGCTTTCTTT
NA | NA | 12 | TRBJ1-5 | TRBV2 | CASTPGNQPQHF | TGTGCCAGCACCCCGGGAAATCAGCCCCAGCATTTT
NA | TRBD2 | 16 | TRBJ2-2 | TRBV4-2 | CASSQISGGNTGELFF | TGTGCCAGCAGCCAGATTAGCGGGGGGAACACCGGGGAGCTGTTTTTT
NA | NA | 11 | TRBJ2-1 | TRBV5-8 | CASSILIEQFF | TGTGCCAGCAGCATCTTAATCGAGCAGTTCTTC
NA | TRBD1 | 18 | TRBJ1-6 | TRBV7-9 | CASSPTGGTTSYNSPLHF | TGTGCCAGCAGCCCGACAGGGGGTACTACCTCCTATAATTCACCCCTCCACTTT
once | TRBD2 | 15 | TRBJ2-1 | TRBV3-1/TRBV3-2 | CASSHPSGGAHEQFF | TGTGCCAGCAGCCATCCTAGCGGGGGGGCACATGAGCAGTTCTTC
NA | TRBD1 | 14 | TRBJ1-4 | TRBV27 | CASSGTGLNEKLFF | TGTGCCAGCAGTGGGACAGGCCTTAATGAAAAACTGTTTTTT
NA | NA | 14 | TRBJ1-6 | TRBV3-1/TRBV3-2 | CASSHGGEGSPLHF | TGTGCCAGCAGCCACGGCGGGGAGGGTTCACCCCTCCACTTT
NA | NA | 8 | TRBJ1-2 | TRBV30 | CALDGYTF | TGTGCCTTAGATGGCTACACCTTC
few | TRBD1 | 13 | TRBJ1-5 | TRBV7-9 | CASAGQGRQPQHF | TGTGCCAGCGCCGGACAGGGACGACAGCCCCAGCATTTT
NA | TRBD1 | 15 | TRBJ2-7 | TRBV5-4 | CASSSTDRAAYEQYF | TGTGCCAGCAGCTCGACGGACAGGGCGGCCTACGAGCAGTACTTC
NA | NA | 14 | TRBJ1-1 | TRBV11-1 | CASSLPGGHTEAFF | TGTGCCAGCAGCTTGCCGGGGGGGCACACTGAAGCTTTCTTT
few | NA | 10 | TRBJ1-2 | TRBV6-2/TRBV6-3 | CASSSFTFYF | TGTGCCAGCAGTTCGTTCACTTTCTACTTC
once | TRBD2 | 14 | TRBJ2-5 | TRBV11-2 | CASTGGSNQETQYF | TGTGCCAGCACCGGGGGGAGTAACCAAGAGACCCAGTACTTC
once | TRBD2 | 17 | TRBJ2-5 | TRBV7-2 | CASSLGGGLAGLGTQYF | TGTGCCAGCAGCTTAGGAGGGGGACTAGCGGGGTTGGGGACCCAGTACTTC
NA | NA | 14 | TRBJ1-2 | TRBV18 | CASSPTGGGYGYTF | TGTGCCAGCTCACCCACCGGGGGGGGCTATGGCTACACCTTC
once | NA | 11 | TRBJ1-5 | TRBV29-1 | CSVGHNQPQHF | TGCAGCGTTGGGCATAATCAGCCCCAGCATTTT
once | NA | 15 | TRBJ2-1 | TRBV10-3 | CATLGGASLKNEQFF | TGTGCCACCCTGGGGGGGGCCTCTTTGAAAAATGAGCAGTTCTTC
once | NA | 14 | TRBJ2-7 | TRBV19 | CASSVDRTNYEQYF | TGTGCCAGTAGTGTTGACAGGACAAACTACGAGCAGTACTTC
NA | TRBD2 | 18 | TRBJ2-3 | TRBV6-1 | CASSAERGTVPSTDTQYF | TGTGCCAGCAGTGCGGAGCGGGGGACTGTCCCTAGCACAGATACGCAGTATTTT
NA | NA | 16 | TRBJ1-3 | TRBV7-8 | CASSLVWQGIRNTIYF | TGTGCCAGCAGCTTAGTGTGGCAGGGGATTCGAAACACCATATATTTT
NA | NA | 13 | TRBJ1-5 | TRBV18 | CASSPQGSQPQHF | TGTGCCAGCTCACCACAGGGGTCTCAGCCCCAGCATTTT